The 31 T cell receptor beta chains reported below all come from one sample, sequenced in a study of OX40 agonist ivuxolimab in advanced cancers. Data came from immunoSEQ multiplex PCR; TCRdb stores just in-frame clones and leaves some out. Of some 99,000 clones listed, roughly 94% are singletons. This specimen was CD4+ or CD8+ T cells sorted from blood, taken in a trial of the OX40 agonist ivuxolimab. Receptors originate from an adult with an advanced solid tumor such as melanoma, head and neck, liver or kidney cancer.

With regard to this clone: The same CDR3 arises from other DNA sequences in this sample as well. The V call is TRBV11-2, the J call TRBJ2-3; D remains unclear. V gave up 2 bases and J gave up 1 base, with 4 bases separating them. The CDR3 extends over 13 amino acids. Germline CDR1 is SGHAT and CDR2 is FQNNGV. CDR3 protein: CASSLPGTDTQYF. The CDR3, as DNA: TGTGCCAGCAGCTTACCTGGCACAGATACGCAGTATTTT.

The chain joins TRBV11-3 to TRBJ2-2, with TRBD1 as a possible D gene (5 bases). Germline V gives CDR1 SGHNT, CDR2 YENEEA. Trimming removed 5 bases from V and 8 bases from J, with 9 bases in between. The CDR3 contains 12 residues. CDR3 in amino acids: CASSTRTGELFF. The CDR3 bases are TGTGCCAGCAGCACCCGGACAGGGGAGCTGTTTTTT.

This clone was recorded a few times. In DNA, the CDR3 is TGTGCCAGTAGTGGCGGTATGAACACTGAAGCTTTCTTT. It yields the protein CASSGGMNTEAFF. The rearrangement joins TRBV19 to TRBJ1-1, with D unclear. The CDR3 has 13 residues. Deletions cut 5 bases from V and 0 bases from J, with 7 bases between. Germline CDR1 reads LNHDA; CDR2 reads SQIVND (reference sequence). The full variable domain, with the rest looked up from reference TRBV19 and TRBJ1-1, is DGGITQSPKYLFRKEGQNVTLSCEQNLNHDAMYWYRQDPGQGLRLIYYSQIVNDFQKGDIAEGYSVSREKKESFPLTVTSAQKNPTAFYLCASSGGMNTEAFFGQGTRLTVV.

The chain couples TRBV2 to TRBJ1-2; TRBD1 aligns across 12 bases. The J segment lost 3 bases and the V segment lost 11 bases, leaving 19 bases of the junction unmatched. Germline CDR1 reads SNHLY; CDR2 reads FYNNEI. The CDR3 sequence is 18 residues long. The CDR3 spells CAVRRMAGTGGTDYGYTF. In nucleotides, the CDR3 is TGTGCCGTCCGCAGGATGGCCGGGACAGGGGGCACTGACTATGGCTACACCTTC.

The chain uses TRBV30 and TRBJ2-4; TRBD1 is a possible D gene (5 bases). Trimming pared 3 bases from V and 8 bases from J, leaving 14 bases between. This CDR3 has 13 amino acids. The germline V gene encodes CDR1 GTSNPN and CDR2 SVGIG (reference sequence). This chain's CDR3 is CAWRPKGVDIQYF. Here the CDR3 DNA reads TGTGCCTGGAGACCTAAAGGGGTTGACATTCAGTACTTC.

This chain joins TRBV7-3 and TRBJ1-2; D might be TRBD1 (5 bases). Trimming removed 2 bases at V and 6 bases at J, with 19 bases between. CDR3 size: 16 residues. The germline CDR1 and CDR2 sequences are SGHTA and FQGTGA. The chain's CDR3 is CASSLAGSGALNGYTF. CDR3 bases: TGTGCCAGCAGCTTAGCAGGGTCTGGCGCGTTAAATGGCTACACCTTC.

This rearrangement joins TRBV28 to TRBJ2-3; 11 nucleotides match TRBD2. Germline lookup yields CDR1 MDHEN and CDR2 SYDVKM. J was trimmed by 3 bases and V by 6 bases; bases with no gene match: 11. There are 17 residues in the CDR3. Here the CDR3 reads CASSPSGSGRGTDTQYF. CDR3 DNA: TGTGCCAGCAGCCCCTCAGGTAGCGGGAGGGGGACAGATACGCAGTATTTT. The whole variable domain, filled in from reference TRBV28 and TRBJ2-3, reads DVKVTQSSRYLVKRTGEKVFLECVQDMDHENMFWYRQDPGLGLRLIYFSYDVKMKEKGDIPEGYSVSREKKERFSLILESASTNQTSMYLCASSPSGSGRGTDTQYFGPGTRLTVL.

V gene TRBV4-3 combines with J gene TRBJ1-2; D gene ambiguous. The germline CDR1 and CDR2 sequences are LGHNA and YSLEER. V was cut by 0 bases and J by 5 bases, with 10 bases left in between. This CDR3 is 14 amino acids long. CDR3 bases: TGCGCCAGCAGCCAAGATAGGGTCGGATATGGCTACACCTTC. Translated: CASSQDRVGYGYTF.

CDR3: CASSERGGAEVIRSPLHF. DNA of the CDR3: TGCGCCAGCAGTGAGCGGGGAGGGGCGGAGGTGATCAGGTCACCCCTCCACTTT. This rearrangement joins TRBV10-2 to TRBJ1-6, with TRBD1 as a possible D gene (5 bases). V was cut by 2 bases and J by 10 bases, with 24 bases left in between. Germline CDR1 WSHSY, CDR2 SAAADI. CDR3 size: 18 residues.

This sequence joins TRBV12-5 and TRBJ1-2; TRBD1 matches 9 bases. CDR3 size: 13 residues. The ends lost 3 bases at V and 5 bases at J; junction bases unmatched: 1. Germline values: CDR1 LGHNT, CDR2 FRNRAP. The CDR3 nucleotides are TGTGCTAGTGGTTTTGGACAGGGGTATGGCTACACCTTC. Its translation: CASGFGQGYGYTF.

V and J are TRBV5-1 and TRBJ2-2, with 10 bases that match TRBD2. With V trimmed by 5 bases and J by 6 bases, 10 bases remained unmatched. Germline CDR1 and CDR2: SGHRS and YFSETQ. The CDR3 consists of 16 residues. CDR3 sequence: CASSPTSGVPAGELFF. Written as DNA, the CDR3 is TGCGCCAGCAGTCCCACTAGCGGGGTTCCGGCCGGGGAGCTGTTTTTT.

This chain links TRBV6-5 with TRBJ1-1; maybe TRBD1 (5 bases). Germline V gene data show CDR1 as MNHEY and CDR2 as SVGAGI. The V end was cut by 3 bases, the J end by 4 bases, with 15 bases between. The length of the CDR3 is 15 residues. The CDR3 region is CASSYWDPGRTEAFF. In DNA form, the CDR3 reads TGTGCCAGCAGTTATTGGGACCCCGGGCGCACTGAAGCTTTCTTT.

The chain couples TRBV15 to TRBJ2-2, with D perhaps matching TRBD1 or TRBD2 (5 bases each). This CDR3 contains 15 residues. The germline gives CDR1 LNHNV, CDR2 YYDKDF (reference sequence). The germline V and J ends were trimmed by 4 bases and 7 bases, with 16 bases remaining between them. CDR3: CATSTAGTTVGELFF. The CDR3 nucleotides are TGTGCCACCAGCACCGCCGGGACCACCGTCGGGGAGCTGTTTTTT.

The chain links TRBV28 to TRBJ1-1; D gene uncertain. The CDR3 totals 14 residues. Germline V gene sequence: CDR1 MDHEN, CDR2 SYDVKM. Trimming removed 6 bases from V and 3 bases from J, with 14 bases in between. The CDR3 coding sequence is TGTGCCAGCAGCCGCCGGGGTCGCGACACTGAAGCTTTCTTT. Its protein is CASSRRGRDTEAFF.

The chain joins TRBV19 to TRBJ2-1; no firm D call. Germline V gives CDR1 LNHDA, CDR2 SQIVND (reference sequence). Trimming took off 7 bases at V and 4 bases at J, with 5 bases between the two ends. CDR3 length: 11 amino acids. This CDR3 reads CASTYYNEQFF. The CDR3 region has the DNA TGTGCCAGTACGTATTACAATGAGCAGTTCTTC.

The rearrangement joins TRBV7-8 to TRBJ2-7; 10 bases align to TRBD2. After removal of 4 bases from V and 5 bases from J, the junction contained 14 bases not matched to a gene. CDR1 is SGHVS, CDR2 FQNEAQ, per germline. The CDR3 extends over 17 amino acids. The DNA for the CDR3 is TGTGCCAGCAGCTCCGGACAGGGCAGCCTAGCGGGAGACGAGCAGTACTTC. Protein product: CASSSGQGSLAGDEQYF.

The rearrangement uses TRBV7-2 and TRBJ2-7; 9 nucleotides line up with TRBD1. The junction had 12 bases not matched to a gene; V was cut back by 1 base and J by 2 bases. The CDR3 has 18 residues. Germline-derived CDR1 and CDR2 are SGHTA and FQGNSA. CDR3 in DNA: TGTGCCAGCAGCTTAGTCGCCGGGGGGACAGGGAAGGCCTACGAGCAGTACTTC. It translates to CASSLVAGGTGKAYEQYF. The entire variable domain, with the rest obtained from reference TRBV7-2 and TRBJ2-7, is as follows: GAGVSQSPSNKVTEKGKDVELRCDPISGHTALYWYRQSLGQGLEFLIYFQGNSAPDKSGLPSDRFSAERTGGSVSTLTIQRTQQEDSAVYLCASSLVAGGTGKAYEQYFGPGTRLTVT.

V is TRBV19 and J is TRBJ2-5, with D possibly being TRBD2 (6 bases). The CDR3 covers 15 residues. Germline CDR1 LNHDA, CDR2 SQIVND (reference sequence). The V gene lost 8 bases and the J gene lost 3 bases, with 19 bases spanning the gap. The CDR3 coding sequence is TGTGCCAGTCGAGGTTGGGGCCCGGGGGAAGAGACCCAGTACTTC. Encoded protein: CASRGWGPGEETQYF.

The CDR3 here is CASSLESNSYEQYF. In DNA form, the CDR3 reads TGTGCCAGCAGCTTAGAATCTAACTCCTACGAGCAGTACTTC. This chain links TRBV11-3 with TRBJ2-7; D is uncertain. This CDR3 spans 14 amino acids. Germline CDR1 is SGHNT and CDR2 is YENEEA. The ends were cut back, 0 bases at V and 0 bases at J, with 6 bases in the middle.

The table lists this clone with a few counts. The chain has TRBV2 and TRBJ2-7, with 8 bases aligning to TRBD1. V lost 5 bases and J lost 0; bases outside the gene matches: 3. The length of the CDR3 is 14 residues. Germline V lookup: CDR1 SNHLY, CDR2 FYNNEI. The CDR3 nucleotides read TGTGCCAGCAGTCATGACAGGGGCTCCTACGAGCAGTACTTC. It is translated as CASSHDRGSYEQYF.

V is TRBV18 and J is TRBJ1-5; tentative D call: TRBD1 (5 bases). Germline V gene data show CDR1 as KGHSH and CDR2 as LQKENI. V was cut by 6 bases and J by 6 bases, with 21 bases left in between. This CDR3 has 16 amino acids. The chain's CDR3 is CASSPTGASGSQPQHF. CDR3 DNA: TGTGCCAGCTCCCCGACCGGGGCCTCCGGGAGTCAGCCCCAGCATTTT.

V and J are TRBV18 and TRBJ1-1, with 9 bases that match TRBD1. V lost 4 bases to trimming and J lost 3 bases; unmatched junction nucleotides: 9. There are 16 residues in the CDR3. The germline CDR1 and CDR2 sequences are KGHSH and LQKENI. CDR3 bases: TGTGCCAGCTCACGGGGACAGGGCTGGGAAGACACTGAAGCTTTCTTT. It codes for CASSRGQGWEDTEAFF.

This sequence joins TRBV29-1 and TRBJ1-2; D gene uncertain. The V end lost 3 bases, the J end lost 5 bases, and 13 bases lay between the germline ends. CDR1 and CDR2 from the germline V gene are SQVTM and ANQGSEA. The CDR3 contains 13 residues. This CDR3 reads CSVDQGGGYGYTF. The CDR3 nucleotides read TGCAGCGTTGATCAAGGAGGAGGATATGGCTACACCTTC.

The chain combines TRBV19 with TRBJ2-1; the D gene could be TRBD1 or TRBD2 (6 bases each). The germline V gene encodes CDR1 LNHDA and CDR2 SQIVND (reference sequence). Trimming left V 5 bases short and J 12 bases short, with 14 bases between. The CDR3 contains 12 residues. The CDR3 nucleotides are TGTGCCAGTAGTGGTGGAGGGGGTAGGCAGTTCTTC. Encoded protein: CASSGGGGRQFF.

CDR3 nucleotides: TGTGCCAGCAGCTTATCAGGGGGACTCTCCTACAATGAGCAGTTCTTC. It specifies CASSLSGGLSYNEQFF. This chain connects TRBV7-3 to TRBJ2-1; D perhaps matches TRBD1 (7 bases). V was cut by 2 bases and J by 0 bases, with 11 bases left in between. The CDR3 sequence is 16 residues long. Germline lookup yields CDR1 SGHTA and CDR2 FQGTGA.

In its sample, this clone was seen a few times. V gene TRBV15 combines with J gene TRBJ2-2; TRBD2 is a possible D gene (7 bases). V lost 5 bases, J lost 2 bases, and 21 bases lay in between. This CDR3 has 18 amino acids. The V gene's germline CDR1 is LNHNV and CDR2 YYDKDF (reference sequence). The CDR3: CATSHEGGGGDNTGELFF. DNA for the CDR3: TGTGCCACCAGCCACGAGGGGGGCGGGGGCGACAACACCGGGGAGCTGTTTTTT.

In this sample, this clone turned up once. The rearrangement links TRBV11-2 to TRBJ2-1; D possibly corresponds to TRBD1 (5 bases). Trimming stripped 2 bases from V and 10 bases from J, with 6 bases between. This CDR3 contains 11 residues. Germline CDR1 SGHAT, CDR2 FQNNGV. CDR3 DNA: TGTGCCAGCAGCTTACAGGGAGAGCAGTTCTTC. Encoded protein: CASSLQGEQFF. Combining the CDR3 with reference TRBV11-2 and TRBJ2-1 gives the whole variable domain EAGVAQSPRYKIIEKRQSVAFWCNPISGHATLYWYQQILGQGPKLLIQFQNNGVVDDSQLPKDRFSAERLKGVDSTLKIQPAKLEDSAVYLCASSLQGEQFFGPGTRLTVL.

The chain links TRBV18 to TRBJ2-5; 7 nucleotides line up with TRBD1. The CDR3 spans 14 residues. The germline gives CDR1 KGHSH, CDR2 LQKENI. Unmatched junction bases numbered 8, after V lost 7 bases and J lost 3 bases. The CDR3 here is CASLGRQGEETQYF. CDR3 bases: TGTGCCAGCTTGGGAAGACAGGGAGAAGAGACCCAGTACTTC.

V gene TRBV4-3 combines with J gene TRBJ2-2; 12 bases agree with TRBD1. The J segment lost 3 bases and the V segment lost 5 bases, leaving 4 bases of the junction unmatched. Germline CDR1 is LGHNA and CDR2 is YSLEER. The CDR3 loop spans 16 amino acids. CDR3 sequence: CASSFGTGGDTGELFF. As DNA, the CDR3 is TGCGCCAGCAGCTTCGGGACAGGGGGCGACACCGGGGAGCTGTTTTTT.

There are a few counts of this clone. Here the CDR3 DNA reads TGTGCCAGCAGTCACTATCAGCCCCAGCATTTT. It yields the protein CASSHYQPQHF. The chain carries TRBV28 and TRBJ1-5, with D hard to call. This CDR3 is built from 11 residues. Germline V gives CDR1 MDHEN, CDR2 SYDVKM. Trimming left V 5 bases short and J 5 bases short, with 4 bases between.

This chain joins TRBV19 and TRBJ2-3; D perhaps matches TRBD1 (6 bases). V lost 4 bases and J 6 bases, leaving 11 bases between the germline ends. The CDR3 has 13 residues. Germline V CDR1 and CDR2: LNHDA, SQIVND (reference sequence). The CDR3 sequence: CASSNRAVDTQYF. DNA of the CDR3: TGTGCCAGTAGTAACAGGGCGGTTGATACGCAGTATTTT.